These T cell receptor beta chains were read from a single sample in a study of blood T cell repertoires in COVID-19. Assay: immunoSEQ multiplex PCR; the TCRdb copy retains only in-frame clones and omits some. The top ten clones hold around 1.1% of a sample with 350,000 to 450,000 clones, 85% to 90% of them seen once. Sequencing input: PBMCs or T cells enriched from blood (not recorded which). The receptor set was obtained from a man younger than 40 who had recovered from COVID-19. Both conserved end residues are part of each CDR3. D genes are given only for firm matches. Rows give clone size only sometimes, using once, few, many, or a class for an expanded clone.

TRBV5-6,TRBD2,.,TRBJ2-7,CASCNGGVTVSVEQYF,TGTGCCAGCTGCAACGGGGGGGTGACGGTCAGTGTGGAGCAGTACTTC
TRBV10-3,.,.,TRBJ2-7,CAISESGGGTYEQYF,TGTGCCATCAGTGAGTCAGGGGGAGGGACCTACGAGCAGTACTTC
TRBV18,.,.,TRBJ1-2,CASSPTGGGGYTF,TGTGCCAGCTCACCGACCGGGGGAGGTGGCTACACCTTC
TRBV28,.,.,TRBJ2-7,CASSSGTLSYEQYF,TGTGCCAGCAGCTCCGGGACTCTTTCCTACGAGCAGTACTTC
TRBV27,TRBD1,once,TRBJ2-7,CASSLLQGAKSYEQYF,TGTGCCAGCAGTTTATTACAGGGGGCGAAGTCCTACGAGCAGTACTTC
TRBV28,.,.,TRBJ1-1,CASSSPGAGEAFF,TGTGCCAGCAGTTCCCCAGGGGCCGGTGAAGCTTTCTTT
TRBV29-1,TRBD1,.,TRBJ2-7,CSVFRGGHEQYF,TGCAGCGTTTTCCGAGGGGGCCACGAGCAGTACTTC
TRBV12-5,.,.,TRBJ1-5,CASGNSGVNQPQHF,TGTGCTAGTGGTAATTCGGGGGTTAATCAGCCCCAGCATTTT
TRBV5-1,.,once,TRBJ2-7,CASSLVVGQGGEQYF,TGCGCCAGCAGCTTGGTAGTTGGGCAGGGGGGTGAGCAGTACTTC
TRBV7-3,.,.,TRBJ1-2,CASSLEGAGYGYTF,TGTGCCAGCAGCTTGGAAGGGGCAGGCTATGGCTACACCTTC
TRBV19,TRBD1,.,TRBJ2-1,CASSTGQGWYNEQFF,TGTGCCAGTAGTACCGGACAGGGTTGGTACAATGAGCAGTTCTTC
TRBV7-3,.,once,TRBJ1-6,CASSPLGGYNSPLHF,TGTGCCAGCAGCCCTCTCGGGGGCTATAATTCACCCCTCCACTTT
TRBV19,TRBD1,.,TRBJ1-1,CAGKGGSGTEAFF,TGTGCCGGGAAAGGGGGCTCGGGCACTGAAGCTTTCTTT
TRBV11-2,TRBD2,.,TRBJ2-2,CASSLGTSGTNTGELFF,TGTGCCAGCAGCTTAGGTACTAGCGGGACGAACACCGGGGAGCTGTTTTTT
TRBV15,TRBD1,few,TRBJ1-4,CATSSRQGGDEKLFF,TGTGCCACCAGCAGCCGACAGGGGGGAGATGAAAAACTGTTTTTT
TRBV5-1,.,.,TRBJ1-1,CASSYDRMNTEAFF,TGCGCCAGCAGCTACGACAGGATGAACACTGAAGCTTTCTTT
TRBV19,.,.,TRBJ1-6,CASSSTGGDSPLHF,TGTGCCAGTAGTAGCACAGGAGGGGATTCACCCCTCCACTTT
TRBV9,TRBD2,once,TRBJ2-1,CASSVTSGITYNEQFF,TGTGCCAGCAGCGTAACTAGCGGGATTACCTACAATGAGCAGTTCTTC
TRBV6-1,.,.,TRBJ2-5,CASSEIRQGIEETQYF,TGTGCCAGCAGTGAAATTAGGCAGGGGATCGAGGAGACCCAGTACTTC
TRBV6-6,.,.,TRBJ1-2,CASSSLGAYGYGYTF,TGTGCCAGCAGTTCACTCGGAGCCTATGGCTATGGCTACACCTTC
TRBV5-3,.,many,TRBJ1-5,CARSPRGSGFNQPQHF,TGTGCCAGAAGCCCCAGAGGCTCTGGGTTCAATCAGCCCCAGCATTTT
TRBV7-3,.,.,TRBJ2-3,CASSLSNAIQADTQYF,TGTGCCAGCAGCTTATCAAACGCTATACAGGCAGATACGCAGTATTTT
TRBV5-4,.,few,TRBJ2-1,CASSLKGGGSYNEQFF,TGTGCCAGCAGCTTGAAGGGGGGGGGCTCCTACAATGAGCAGTTCTTC
TRBV7-9,.,once,TRBJ1-2,CASSLEWTRYGYTF,TGTGCCAGCAGCTTAGAATGGACACGGTATGGCTACACCTTC
TRBV5-5,.,.,TRBJ1-1,CASSLVFGTEAFF,TGTGCCAGCAGCTTGGTTTTCGGTACTGAAGCTTTCTTT
TRBV5-6,TRBD2,.,TRBJ2-1,CASSLAGSSGSRNEQFF,TGTGCCAGCAGCTTGGCCGGCTCTAGCGGGAGCAGGAATGAGCAGTTCTTC
TRBV16,.,.,TRBJ1-2,CASSQLFSRGQANYGYTF,TGTGCCAGCAGCCAATTATTCTCCAGGGGTCAAGCTAACTATGGCTACACCTTC
TRBV7-9,.,.,TRBJ2-7,CASSLPGSGYEQYF,TGTGCCAGCAGCTTACCGGGGAGTGGATACGAGCAGTACTTC
TRBV11-2,TRBD1,.,TRBJ2-7,CASSLTGNLYEQYF,TGTGCCAGCAGCTTGACAGGGAACCTCTACGAGCAGTACTTC
TRBV30,.,.,TRBJ2-3,CAWSADRHRDTQYF,TGTGCCTGGAGTGCAGACAGGCACAGAGATACGCAGTATTTT
TRBV11-2,TRBD2,.,TRBJ2-2,CASSLTSGKAAGELFF,TGTGCCAGCAGCTTAACTAGCGGGAAGGCGGCCGGGGAGCTGTTTTTT
TRBV9,.,once,TRBJ1-4,CASSPTGGLGEKLFF,TGTGCCAGCAGCCCAACCGGGGGTCTGGGTGAAAAACTGTTTTTT
TRBV5-1,TRBD1,.,TRBJ1-2,CASSSYRGPDYGYTF,TGCGCCAGCAGCTCGTACAGGGGGCCGGACTATGGCTACACCTTC
TRBV27,TRBD1,.,TRBJ1-6,CASSFVPRGNSSPLHF,TGTGCCAGCAGTTTCGTGCCCAGGGGGAATTCTTCACCCCTCCACTTT
TRBV28,TRBD2,.,TRBJ2-1,CASSQGLAGGPLYNEQFF,TGTGCCAGCAGTCAGGGACTAGCGGGAGGGCCATTATACAATGAGCAGTTCTTC
TRBV7-9,.,.,TRBJ1-2,CASSLAQGLNYGYTF,TGTGCCAGCAGCTTAGCGCAGGGGCTAAACTATGGCTACACCTTC
TRBV7-2,.,.,TRBJ1-2,CASSLAPGGGPYGYTF,TGTGCCAGCAGCTTAGCGCCCGGGGGAGGGCCCTATGGCTACACCTTC
TRBV6-6,TRBD1,.,TRBJ1-6,CASSMPTGAPLHF,TGTGCCAGCAGTATGCCAACAGGGGCGCCCCTCCACTTT
TRBV5-4,.,.,TRBJ1-4,CASSWRPATNEKLFF,TGTGCCAGCAGCTGGAGACCCGCAACTAATGAAAAACTGTTTTTT
TRBV11-2,.,few,TRBJ1-1,CASSLEPGVATEAFF,TGTGCCAGCAGCTTAGAACCAGGGGTGGCCACTGAAGCTTTCTTT
TRBV5-4,.,.,TRBJ2-7,CASSLGQQKGSYEQYF,TGTGCCAGCAGCTTAGGACAGCAGAAGGGCTCCTACGAGCAGTACTTC
TRBV29-1,TRBD1,.,TRBJ2-3,CSVEDSGTDITDTQYF,TGCAGCGTTGAAGATTCGGGGACAGACATAACAGATACGCAGTATTTT
TRBV5-1,.,.,TRBJ2-2,CASSSGVTGELFF,TGCGCCAGCAGCTCAGGGGTCACCGGGGAGCTGTTTTTT
TRBV27,TRBD2,.,TRBJ2-7,CASLMSAGGFYEQYF,TGTGCCAGCCTAATGAGTGCGGGAGGCTTTTACGAGCAGTACTTC
TRBV6-5,.,.,TRBJ2-5,CASSYGGRQETQYF,TGTGCCAGCAGTTACGGAGGCAGACAAGAGACCCAGTACTTC
TRBV28,.,.,TRBJ1-5,CASRFTGNSNQPQHF,TGTGCCAGCAGATTTACAGGGAATAGCAATCAGCCCCAGCATTTT